Below are 19 T cell receptor beta chains sequenced from a single sample in a study of blood T cell repertoires in COVID-19. Assay used: immunoSEQ multiplex PCR; TCRdb lists only in-frame clones, some missing. Altogether some 340,000 clones are present, more than 75% being singletons, with the ten largest covering 5.3%. Material: PBMCs or T cells enriched from blood (not recorded which). Source of these receptors: a woman aged 25 to 39 who had recovered from COVID-19.

The chain recombines TRBV7-2 with TRBJ1-2, with D perhaps matching TRBD1 (6 bases). Trimming removed 5 bases from V and 4 bases from J, with 14 bases in between. The CDR3 contains 14 residues. The germline CDR1 and CDR2 sequences are SGHTA and FQGNSA. CDR3 nucleotide sequence: TGTGCCAGCAGCCCGGGACAAGCCTTCTATGGCTACACCTTC. Translating it yields CASSPGQAFYGYTF.

The table lists this clone with a count of one. The chain links TRBV25-1 to TRBJ1-2; 7 nucleotides align to TRBD1. The germline gives CDR1 MGHDK, CDR2 SYGVNS. The CDR3 loop spans 13 amino acids. The ends lost 4 bases at V and 4 bases at J; junction bases unmatched: 3. This CDR3 reads CASSVTGAYGYTF. In DNA form, the CDR3 reads TGTGCCAGCAGTGTTACAGGGGCCTATGGCTACACCTTC.

J is TRBJ1-5 and V is TRBV7-8; D is unclear. The V gene's germline CDR1 is SGHVS and CDR2 FQNEAQ. V dropped 2 bases and J dropped 3 bases, with 8 bases sitting between them. The CDR3 runs 14 residues. For the CDR3, the DNA is TGTGCCAGCAGCTTAAACAGAAACAATCAGCCCCAGCATTTT. It encodes CASSLNRNNQPQHF.

This clone appeared a few times. The chain carries TRBV4-1 and TRBJ1-2, with D maybe TRBD1 (6 bases). The length of the CDR3 is 15 residues. V lost 2 bases and J lost 7, with 17 bases in between. Germline V gene lookup returns CDR1 MGHRA and CDR2 YSYEKL. CDR3 in amino acids: CASSQFPGQSGGYTF. For the CDR3, the DNA is TGCGCCAGCAGCCAATTCCCGGGACAATCAGGTGGCTACACCTTC.

Here the CDR3 reads CAWSVGGTGGNEQYF. CDR3 in DNA: TGTGCCTGGAGTGTCGGAGGGACAGGGGGCAATGAGCAGTACTTC. The J gene is TRBJ2-7, the V gene TRBV30, with 12 bases fitting TRBD1. The CDR3 runs to 15 residues. With V trimmed by 0 bases and J by 7 bases, 7 bases remained unmatched. The germline CDR1 and CDR2 sequences are GTSNPN and SVGIG (reference sequence).

This sequence joins TRBV15 and TRBJ2-1; 11 nucleotides line up with TRBD2. J gave up 3 bases and V 0 bases, and 7 bases lay outside the gene matches. Germline V gene sequence: CDR1 LNHNV, CDR2 YYDKDF (reference sequence). The CDR3 totals 18 residues. CDR3 bases: TGTGCCACCAGCAGAGATGTGGCTAGCGGGGGGTTCTACAATGAGCAGTTCTTC. It is translated as CATSRDVASGGFYNEQFF.

The gene calls are TRBV9 and TRBJ1-4; D gene uncertain. V was cut by 0 bases and J by 6 bases, with 9 bases left in between. Germline V CDR1 and CDR2: SGDLS, YYNGEE. This CDR3 spans 14 amino acids. CDR3 nucleotides: TGTGCCAGCAGCGTAGCTGGAGGGTATGAAAAACTGTTTTTT. Its protein product is CASSVAGGYEKLFF.

This chain joins TRBV4-3 and TRBJ2-3; TRBD2 might be the D (6 bases). Trimming stripped 3 bases from V and 0 bases from J, with 19 bases between. Germline loops: CDR1 LGHNA, CDR2 YSLEER. CDR3 length equals 18 residues. Here the CDR3 DNA reads TGCGCCAGCAGCCAGATCGAGGGGACTGGCTATAGCACAGATACGCAGTATTTT. It yields the protein CASSQIEGTGYSTDTQYF.

In this sample, this clone turned up a few times. V is TRBV4-1 and J is TRBJ1-5, with D possibly being TRBD1 (5 bases). Trimming removed 0 bases from V and 6 bases from J, with 15 bases in between. CDR3 length: 16 residues. Looked up from germline, CDR1 is MGHRA and CDR2 is YSYEKL. The CDR3 coding sequence is TGCGCCAGCAGCCAAGAAGGGCAGGGAATAGGTCAGCCCCAGCATTTT. This sequence encodes CASSQEGQGIGQPQHF.

This clone was observed a single time. V and J are TRBV4-1 and TRBJ2-7; TRBD1 aligns across 8 bases. In germline, CDR1 is MGHRA, CDR2 YSYEKL. V shed 2 bases and J 0 bases; nucleotides not matched to a gene: 6. The CDR3 length is 16 residues. The CDR3 is CASSQPGQGSSYEQYF. For the CDR3, the DNA is TGCGCCAGCAGCCAACCTGGACAGGGTAGCTCCTACGAGCAGTACTTC.

The chain links TRBV7-9 to TRBJ1-4, with unresolved D. The CDR3 is 12 residues long. The V and J ends lost 8 bases and 0 bases respectively, with 4 bases between them. The germline V gene has CDR1 SEHNR and CDR2 FQNEAQ (reference sequence). CDR3 in amino acids: CASGTTNEKLFF. In DNA form, the CDR3 reads TGTGCCAGCGGCACAACTAATGAAAAACTGTTTTTT.

The V gene is TRBV6-5, the J gene TRBJ1-1; 7 bases are a match to TRBD1. This CDR3 contains 14 residues. V lost 8 bases, J lost 4 bases, and 10 bases stayed unmatched. CDR1 and CDR2 from the germline V gene are MNHEY and SVGAGI. CDR3 bases: TGTGCCAGCTCCCCAGGGGGGCCGGGCACTGAAGCTTTCTTT. Its translation is CASSPGGPGTEAFF.

The chain is built from TRBV7-2 and TRBJ2-5, with a possible D match to TRBD2 (5 bases). CDR1 SGHTA and CDR2 FQGNSA come from the germline V gene. V lost 0 bases to trimming and J lost 6 bases, with 8 bases between them. The CDR3 consists of 13 residues. CDR3 DNA sequence: TGTGCCAGCAGCTTAGCACTAGAACAGACCCAGTACTTC. Encoded protein: CASSLALEQTQYF.

The chain uses TRBV7-3 and TRBJ2-3; weak D call: TRBD1 (5 bases). CDR3 size: 11 residues. Germline values: CDR1 SGHTA, CDR2 FQGTGA. V was shortened by 2 bases and J by 8 bases, with 5 bases between the two germline ends. CDR3 sequence (DNA): TGTGCCAGCAGCTTAGGGGCTACGCAGTATTTT. Protein sequence: CASSLGATQYF.

As concerns this clone: At one boundary the junction diverges from the germline segment, which might be a read error. The V call is TRBV7-9, the J call TRBJ2-7; perhaps TRBD1 as D (5 bases). There are 13 residues in the CDR3. Germline lookup yields CDR1 SEHNR and CDR2 FQNEAQ (reference sequence). The chain's CDR3 is CASSLGAPYEQYF. CDR3 sequence (DNA): TGTGCCAGCAGTTTAGGGGCACCCTACGAGCAGTACTTC. Full variable domain (remainder filled in from reference TRBV7-9 and TRBJ2-7): DTGVSQNPRHKITKRGQNVTFRCDPISEHNRLYWYRQTLGQGPEFLTYFQNEAQLEKSRLLSDRFSAERPKGSFSTLEIQRTEQGDSAMYLCASSLGAPYEQYFGPGTRLTVT.

This clone appeared a single time. The chain combines TRBV29-1 with TRBJ1-5; a weak D match, TRBD1 (6 bases). The germline CDR1 and CDR2 sequences are SQVTM and ANQGSEA. V lost 6 bases to trimming and J lost 2 bases, with 11 bases between them. This CDR3 has 13 residues. CDR3 in DNA: TGCAGCGTCGCTGGGGGCCGCAATCAGCCCCAGCATTTT. This translates into CSVAGGRNQPQHF.

This rearrangement joins TRBV5-1 to TRBJ2-7; 7 bases map to TRBD1. Per germline, CDR1 SGHRS and CDR2 YFSETQ. The CDR3 contains 15 residues. V gave up 4 bases and J gave up 4 bases; unmatched junction bases: 11. The CDR3 region has the DNA TGCGCCAGCAGCCATGGGACAGCAGAGTCGTACGAGCAGTACTTC. Protein product: CASSHGTAESYEQYF.

The V call is TRBV18, the J call TRBJ1-6, with 8 positions matching TRBD1. This CDR3 spans 14 amino acids. J lost 6 bases, V lost 6 bases, and 4 bases had no gene match. Germline lookup yields CDR1 KGHSH and CDR2 LQKENI. The CDR3 region is CASSPDRGNSPLHF. The CDR3 bases are TGTGCCAGCTCCCCAGACAGGGGTAATTCACCCCTCCACTTT.

The rearrangement links TRBV24-1 to TRBJ2-1; tentatively, D is TRBD1 (6 bases). Trimming removed 4 bases from V and 5 bases from J, with 14 bases in between. This CDR3 contains 15 residues. Looked up from germline, CDR1 is KGHDR and CDR2 is SFDVKD. CDR3 residues: CATSDPPTGHNEQFF. The CDR3 nucleotides are TGTGCCACCAGTGACCCTCCAACAGGGCACAATGAGCAGTTCTTC.